Shown below are 27 T cell receptor beta chains from a single sample sequenced in a study of blood T cell repertoires in COVID-19. This table comes from immunoSEQ multiplex PCR, and its TCRdb copy is limited to in-frame clones, with some not included. The sample includes about 160,000 clones, roughly 82% of them seen just once. Sequenced: peripheral blood. These receptor sequences come from a middle-aged woman with COVID-19, enrolled during active disease.

On this clone: Distinct nucleotide sequences in the sample also encode this CDR3. The chain has TRBV2 and TRBJ1-1; no definite D call. The V end lost 1 base, the J end lost 3 bases, and 6 bases lay between the germline ends. Germline V gene data show CDR1 as SNHLY and CDR2 as FYNNEI. This CDR3 contains 13 residues. CDR3 nucleotide sequence: TGTGCCAGCAGTGAAGGTAGTTACACTGAAGCTTTCTTT. Translated: CASSEGSYTEAFF.

The chain links TRBV27 to TRBJ1-4; TRBD1 is a possible D gene (6 bases). The germline V gene encodes CDR1 MNHEY and CDR2 SMNVEV (reference sequence). V gave up 4 bases and J gave up 3 bases, with 12 bases separating them. The CDR3 is 15 amino acids. CDR3 DNA sequence: TGTGCCAGCAGTTCTCGACAGGTTGCTAATGAAAAACTGTTTTTT. Its protein is CASSSRQVANEKLFF.

This clone has a single count. DNA of the CDR3: TGCAGCGTTGAAGCCGACAGGAGCTCCTACGAGCAGTACTTC. Amino acids: CSVEADRSSYEQYF. The J gene is TRBJ2-7, the V gene TRBV29-1, with a weak D call TRBD1 (6 bases). Germline V gene lookup returns CDR1 SQVTM and CDR2 ANQGSEA. The CDR3 loop spans 14 amino acids. The V end lost 1 base, the J end lost 0 bases, and 10 bases lay between the germline ends.

The chain recombines TRBV5-5 with TRBJ1-5, with 8 bases matching TRBD1. V was clipped by 3 bases and J by 6 bases; unmatched bases: 14. The V gene's germline CDR1 is SGHKS and CDR2 YYEKEE (reference sequence). The CDR3 has 17 residues. The CDR3 nucleotides read TGTGCCAGCAGCTGGACCGACCAGGGGGCTCGAGGTCAGCCCCAGCATTTT. This sequence encodes CASSWTDQGARGQPQHF.

The chain uses TRBV28 and TRBJ1-5, with 8 bases that match TRBD1. J lost 6 bases, V lost 6 bases, and 10 bases had no gene match. Germline V gene data show CDR1 as MDHEN and CDR2 as SYDVKM. This CDR3 has 15 amino acids. CDR3 sequence reads: CASRLARGRIQPQHF. In nucleotides, the CDR3 is TGTGCCAGCAGGCTGGCCAGGGGGCGAATTCAGCCCCAGCATTTT. The full variable domain, in which reference TRBV28 and TRBJ1-5 provide the parts outside the CDR3, is DVKVTQSSRYLVKRTGEKVFLECVQDMDHENMFWYRQDPGLGLRLIYFSYDVKMKEKGDIPEGYSVSREKKERFSLILESASTNQTSMYLCASRLARGRIQPQHFGDGTRLSIL.

The chain has TRBV3-1 (or the pseudogene TRBV3-2) and TRBJ2-2; TRBD2 matches at 9 bases. The V gene's germline CDR1 is LGHDT and CDR2 YNNKEL (reference sequence). The CDR3 contains 18 residues. The ends lost 0 bases at V and 3 bases at J; junction bases unmatched: 8. The CDR3 loop reads CASSQDIAGGPDTGELFF. CDR3 DNA: TGTGCCAGCAGCCAAGATATCGCGGGAGGGCCAGACACCGGGGAGCTGTTTTTT.

The chain joins TRBV28 to TRBJ2-3; D is perhaps TRBD1 (6 bases). The V gene's germline CDR1 is MDHEN and CDR2 SYDVKM. V lost 2 bases and J 3 bases, leaving 15 bases between the germline ends. CDR3 size: 16 residues. The CDR3 DNA follows: TGTGCCAGCAGTTTACTGGGGGCCCGGACTACAGATACGCAGTATTTT. It yields the protein CASSLLGARTTDTQYF.

Worth noting for this clone: At one of its ends the junction is not consistent with the germline gene, which may arise from a read error. The chain couples TRBV12-3 or TRBV12-4 to TRBJ1-6, with unresolved D. The CDR3 is 13 residues long. As DNA, the CDR3 is TGTGCCAGCAGCTTAGCACTTCGGTCACCCCTCCACTTT. It codes for CASSLALRSPLHF.

The V call is TRBV19, the J call TRBJ2-2; maybe TRBD2 (7 bases). V shed 4 bases and J shed 1 base, with 13 bases lying between them. CDR3 size: 16 residues. Per germline, CDR1 LNHDA and CDR2 SQIVND (reference sequence). CDR3 loop: CASSTGGGVNTGELFF. CDR3 nucleotides: TGTGCCAGTAGTACGGGGGGCGGGGTGAACACCGGGGAGCTGTTTTTT.

The chain is built from TRBV19 and TRBJ1-1; no clear D gene. The V end was cut by 1 base, the J end by 8 bases, with 11 bases between. Germline V CDR1 and CDR2: LNHDA, SQIVND (reference sequence). The CDR3 is made up of 13 amino acids. CDR3 residues: CASSIVSVTEAFF. The CDR3 nucleotides are TGTGCCAGTAGTATAGTATCGGTGACAGAAGCTTTCTTT.

This clone came up once. The chain joins TRBV9 to TRBJ1-5, with 7 bases aligning to TRBD1. The CDR3 sequence is 14 residues long. J was trimmed by 5 bases and V by 3 bases; bases with no gene match: 5. Germline loops: CDR1 SGDLS, CDR2 YYNGEE. As DNA, the CDR3 is TGTGCCAGCAGCGCTGGGACAGACCATCAGCCCCAGCATTTT. It codes for CASSAGTDHQPQHF.

This sequence joins TRBV29-1 and TRBJ1-5; TRBD1 agrees at 10 bases. Germline V gene data show CDR1 as SQVTM and CDR2 as ANQGSEA. The CDR3 runs 14 residues. The trim removed 5 bases at V and 7 bases at J, leaving 8 bases unmatched. In DNA, the CDR3 is TGCAGCGTTAAAACGACAGGGGGCGGGCAGCCCCAGCATTTT. Protein product: CSVKTTGGGQPQHF.

The V and J genes are TRBV7-2 and TRBJ2-4; perhaps TRBD1 as D (6 bases). Trimming took off 1 base at V and 4 bases at J, with 11 bases between the two ends. Germline V gene lookup returns CDR1 SGHTA and CDR2 FQGNSA. The CDR3 contains 15 residues. CDR3 coding DNA: TGTGCCAGCAGCTTAGGGGGGCAGACTAAAAACATTCAGTACTTC. It codes for CASSLGGQTKNIQYF. Looking up the rest from reference TRBV7-2 and TRBJ2-4 gives the full variable domain: GAGVSQSPSNKVTEKGKDVELRCDPISGHTALYWYRQSLGQGLEFLIYFQGNSAPDKSGLPSDRFSAERTGGSVSTLTIQRTQQEDSAVYLCASSLGGQTKNIQYFGAGTRLSVL.

This clone was counted a few times. The rearrangement links TRBV19 to TRBJ2-7; TRBD1 agrees at 7 bases. The V gene's germline CDR1 is LNHDA and CDR2 SQIVND (reference sequence). The V segment lost 2 bases and the J segment 3 bases; nucleotides outside the gene matches: 7. The CDR3 runs 15 residues. CDR3 sequence: CASSILGQENYEQYF. Here the CDR3 DNA reads TGTGCCAGTAGTATACTTGGACAGGAAAACTACGAGCAGTACTTC.

The chain uses TRBV7-2 and TRBJ1-3; the D gene is possibly TRBD1 (5 bases). V gave up 8 bases and J gave up 7 bases, with 12 bases separating them. This CDR3 region has 12 residues. CDR1 SGHTA and CDR2 FQGNSA come from the germline V gene. DNA of the CDR3: TGTGCCAGCGGGGCAGGGTTCAACACCATATATTTT. Translated: CASGAGFNTIYF. The full variable domain, with the rest looked up from reference TRBV7-2 and TRBJ1-3, is GAGVSQSPSNKVTEKGKDVELRCDPISGHTALYWYRQSLGQGLEFLIYFQGNSAPDKSGLPSDRFSAERTGGSVSTLTIQRTQQEDSAVYLCASGAGFNTIYFGEGSWLTVV.

The chain is built from TRBV27 and TRBJ2-7; 12 bases fit TRBD2. Germline V gives CDR1 MNHEY, CDR2 SMNVEV (reference sequence). The V and J ends lost 6 bases and 4 bases, in that order; junction bases with no gene match: 4. The CDR3 is made up of 14 amino acids. CDR3 protein: CASSPTSGRYEQYF. The CDR3 DNA is TGTGCCAGCAGCCCCACTAGCGGGAGGTACGAGCAGTACTTC.

This chain uses TRBV3-1 (or the pseudogene TRBV3-2) with TRBJ2-5, with D unclear. CDR1 and CDR2 from the germline V gene are LGHDT and YNNKEL (reference sequence). The CDR3 has 15 amino acids. The V end was cut by 3 bases, the J end by 5 bases, with 16 bases between. This CDR3 is CASSQSISTAETQYF. In nucleotides, the CDR3 is TGTGCCAGCAGCCAGAGTATTAGCACTGCGGAGACCCAGTACTTC.

This chain links TRBV27 with TRBJ2-4, with D maybe TRBD2 (6 bases). In germline, CDR1 is MNHEY, CDR2 SMNVEV (reference sequence). The CDR3 totals 14 residues. V gave up 0 bases and J gave up 9 bases, with 12 bases separating them. The CDR3 reads CASSLSLLARIQYF. The CDR3 nucleotides are TGTGCCAGCAGTTTATCCTTACTAGCTCGCATTCAGTACTTC.

The genes are TRBV2 and TRBJ1-6; D possibly corresponds to TRBD1 (6 bases). Per the germline V gene, CDR1 is SNHLY and CDR2 is FYNNEI. Trimming took 5 bases from V and 5 from J, leaving 10 bases between them. The CDR3 consists of 14 residues. The CDR3, as DNA: TGTGCCAGCAGTCAACAGGGACATAATTCACCCCTCCACTTT. It yields the protein CASSQQGHNSPLHF.

V is TRBV5-8 and J is TRBJ2-1, with 8 bases that match TRBD1. After removal of 6 bases from V and 4 bases from J, the junction contained 9 bases not matched to a gene. The CDR3 runs 15 residues. CDR1 and CDR2 (germline): SGHTS, YDEGEE. CDR3 coding DNA: TGTGCCAGCAACCCATCAGGGGGCGCTTACAATGAGCAGTTCTTC. Residues: CASNPSGGAYNEQFF.

The V gene is TRBV11-3, the J gene TRBJ2-3; TRBD1 might be the D (5 bases). The V and J ends lost 2 bases and 5 bases respectively, with 11 bases between them. The CDR3 runs 14 residues. Germline values: CDR1 SGHNT, CDR2 YENEEA. The CDR3 region is CASSLSGPGDTQYF. The CDR3 DNA sequence: TGTGCCAGCAGCTTATCAGGGCCGGGAGATACGCAGTATTTT. Based on the CDR3 plus reference TRBV11-3 and TRBJ2-3, the full variable domain is EAGVVQSPRYKIIEKKQPVAFWCNPISGHNTLYWYLQNLGQGPELLIRYENEEAVDDSQLPKDRFSAERLKGVDSTLKIQPAELGDSAVYLCASSLSGPGDTQYFGPGTRLTVL.

The chain has TRBV7-3 and TRBJ2-7, with D possibly TRBD2 on 5 matching bases. Between the trimmed V and J ends, which lost 2 bases and 7 bases, there was a span of 18 bases. This CDR3 is built from 15 residues. The germline CDR1 and CDR2 sequences are SGHTA and FQGTGA. The CDR3 here is CASSLRGTNVEEQYF. The CDR3, as DNA: TGTGCCAGCAGCTTACGGGGAACAAATGTAGAGGAGCAGTACTTC. The full variable domain, in which reference TRBV7-3 and TRBJ2-7 provide the parts outside the CDR3, is GAGVSQTPSNKVTEKGKYVELRCDPISGHTALYWYRQSLGQGPEFLIYFQGTGAADDSGLPNDRFFAVRPEGSVSTLKIQRTERGDSAVYLCASSLRGTNVEEQYFGPGTRLTVT.

Only a few counts were recorded for this clone. The rearrangement uses TRBV11-2 and TRBJ2-1; 12 nucleotides agree with TRBD2. The J segment lost 7 bases and the V segment lost 0 bases, leaving 7 bases of the junction unmatched. The CDR3 is 17 residues long. The germline CDR1 and CDR2 sequences are SGHAT and FQNNGV. The chain's CDR3 is CASSLDSTTSGGNEQFF. For the CDR3, the DNA is TGTGCCAGCAGCTTAGACTCCACGACTAGCGGGGGAAATGAGCAGTTCTTC.

This chain connects TRBV4-1 to TRBJ2-5, with 7 bases matching TRBD2. Germline V lookup: CDR1 MGHRA, CDR2 YSYEKL. The length of the CDR3 is 15 residues. Unmatched junction bases numbered 7, after V lost 1 base and J lost 5 bases. Here the CDR3 reads CASSQGVVSGETQYF. CDR3 nucleotides: TGCGCCAGCAGCCAAGGCGTGGTTAGCGGGGAGACCCAGTACTTC.

In its sample, this clone was seen a few times. The rearrangement links TRBV19 to TRBJ2-1, with D perhaps TRBD1 (5 bases). Germline V lookup: CDR1 LNHDA, CDR2 SQIVND (reference sequence). The V end lost 7 bases, the J end lost 4 bases, and 17 bases lay between the germline ends. This CDR3 spans 15 amino acids. CDR3 sequence reads: CASNFRTFPYNEQFF. Written as DNA, the CDR3 is TGTGCCAGTAACTTCAGGACATTTCCTTACAATGAGCAGTTCTTC.

The CDR3 nucleotides read TGTGCCAGCAGAAGGACTGTCGGTGATTCACCCCTCCACTTT. This encodes CASRRTVGDSPLHF. The chain recombines TRBV6-5 with TRBJ1-6; no clear D. CDR1 MNHEY and CDR2 SVGAGI come from the germline V gene. The V gene lost 6 bases and the J gene lost 8 bases, with 14 bases spanning the gap. The CDR3 totals 14 residues.

The gene calls are TRBV28 and TRBJ2-1; D not resolved. Trimming shortened V by 2 bases and J by 9 bases, and 8 bases separated the two germline ends. The V gene's germline CDR1 is MDHEN and CDR2 SYDVKM. The CDR3 has 12 residues. In DNA, the CDR3 is TGTGCCAGCAGTTTAATTCAGTTTGAGCAGTTCTTC. It is translated as CASSLIQFEQFF.